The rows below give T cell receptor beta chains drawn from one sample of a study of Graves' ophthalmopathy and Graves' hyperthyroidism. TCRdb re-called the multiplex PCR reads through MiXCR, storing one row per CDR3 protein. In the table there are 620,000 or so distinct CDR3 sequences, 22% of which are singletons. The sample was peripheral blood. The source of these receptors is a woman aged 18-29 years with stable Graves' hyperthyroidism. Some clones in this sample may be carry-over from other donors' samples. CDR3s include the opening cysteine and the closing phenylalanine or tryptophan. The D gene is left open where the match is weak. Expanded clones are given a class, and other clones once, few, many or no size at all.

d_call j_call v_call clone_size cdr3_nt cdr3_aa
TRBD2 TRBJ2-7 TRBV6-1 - TGTGCCAGCAGTCTAGCGGGCATCTTGTACTTC CASSLAGILYF
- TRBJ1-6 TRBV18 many TGTGCCAGCTCATCAGGGGACGGATTTTATTCACCCCTCCACTTT CASSSGDGFYSPLHF
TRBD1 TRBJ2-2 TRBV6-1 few TGTGCCAGCAGTACAAGGACAGGGGCCTACACCGGGGAGCTGTTTTTT CASSTRTGAYTGELFF
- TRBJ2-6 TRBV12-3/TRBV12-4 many TGTGCCAGCAGTTACAGGGTTTCTGGGGCCAACGTCCTGACTTTC CASSYRVSGANVLTF
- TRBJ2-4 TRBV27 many TGTGCCAGCGCTACCGGGATACAGACTAAAAACATTCAGTACTTC CASATGIQTKNIQYF
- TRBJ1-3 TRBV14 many TGTGCCAGCAGCCAAGATCTCTCACCTCGCCGCTCTGGAAACACCATATATTTT CASSQDLSPRRSGNTIYF
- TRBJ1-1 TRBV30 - TGTGCCTGGAGTTTGGGCAGGGCGAGGACTGAAGCTTTCTTT CAWSLGRARTEAFF
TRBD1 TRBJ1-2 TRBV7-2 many TGTGCCAGCAGCTTAGTTGACAGGGGGTACTATGGCTACACCTTC CASSLVDRGYYGYTF
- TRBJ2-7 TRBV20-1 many TGCAGTGCTAGAGCCCCACCCGGGACTGCCAGGTACGAGCAGTACTTC CSARAPPGTARYEQYF
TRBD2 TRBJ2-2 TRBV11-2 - TGTGCCAGCAGCCCAGGACTAGCCACCGGGGAGCTGTTTTTT CASSPGLATGELFF
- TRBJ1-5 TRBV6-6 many TGTGCCAGCAGCCGCGCCCTCCTGCTCCAGTTGGATAGCAATCAGCCCCAGCATTTT CASSRALLLQLDSNQPQHF
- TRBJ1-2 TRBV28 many TGTGCCAGCAGTTTTAGTTGGTCCCAGGGCACCGGCGGCTACACCTTC CASSFSWSQGTGGYTF
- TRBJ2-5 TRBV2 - TGTGCCAGCAGTTTGTCCTCCTGGGCGAGTCAAGAGACCCAGTACTTC CASSLSSWASQETQYF
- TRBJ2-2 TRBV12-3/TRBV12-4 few TGTGCCAGCCACCGGGGGGCGGACACCGGGGAGCTGTTTTTT CASHRGADTGELFF
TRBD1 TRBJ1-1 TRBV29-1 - TGCAGCGTTGTGGGACAGGGTATCTCTGAAGCTTTCTTT CSVVGQGISEAFF
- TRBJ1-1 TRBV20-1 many TGCAGTGCGGCTAGGACAGTTGAGGCTTTCTTT CSAARTVEAFF
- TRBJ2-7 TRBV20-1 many TGCAGTGCTAGAGAGAACTACGAGCAGTACTTC CSARENYEQYF
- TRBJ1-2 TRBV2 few TGTGCCAGCAGTGGGGGCAGGGAAATCTATGGCTACACCTTC CASSGGREIYGYTF
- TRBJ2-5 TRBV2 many TGTGCCAGCAGGTCGGAGGGGGCCCCCCCTAGGTACTTC CASRSEGAPPRYF
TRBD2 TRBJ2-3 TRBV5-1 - TGCGCCAGCAGCTTTACCGGGACTAGCGTGGGGGTCTCAGATACGCAGTATTTT CASSFTGTSVGVSDTQYF
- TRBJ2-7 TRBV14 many TGTGCCAGCAGCCAACAGAGGGGCGAGCAGTACTTC CASSQQRGEQYF
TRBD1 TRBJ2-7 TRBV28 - TGTGCCAGCAGTTCCGACAGGGGGTCCCACGAGCAGTACTTC CASSSDRGSHEQYF
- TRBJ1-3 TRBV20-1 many TGCAGTGCTAGAGACCCGAGCTCTGGAAACACCATATATTTT CSARDPSSGNTIYF
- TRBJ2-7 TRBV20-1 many TGCAGTGCCACCCCGGGGAGCTCCTACGAGCAGTACTTC CSATPGSSYEQYF
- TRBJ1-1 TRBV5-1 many TGCGCCAGCGGGTGGATGAACACTGAAGCTTTCTTT CASGWMNTEAFF
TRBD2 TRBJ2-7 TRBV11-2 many TGTGCCAGCAGCGTGGGACTAGCGCTCTACGAGCAGTACTTC CASSVGLALYEQYF
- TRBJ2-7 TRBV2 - TGTGCCAGCAGTCGGGGGACTTACGACTACGAGCAGTACTTC CASSRGTYDYEQYF
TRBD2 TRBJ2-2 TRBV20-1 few TGCAGTGCTCCAGGGACTAGCGGGGGGGGGTCCACCGGGGAGCTGTTTTTT CSAPGTSGGGSTGELFF
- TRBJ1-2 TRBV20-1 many TGCAGTGCCTCCGATGGGGGCGGCTACACCTTC CSASDGGGYTF
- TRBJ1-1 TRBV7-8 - TGTGCCAGCAGCTTAGGGTACAGCCCAAACACTGAAGCTTTCTTT CASSLGYSPNTEAFF
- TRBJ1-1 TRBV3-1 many TGTGCCAGCAGGGAGACAGGAATGACGGCTGAAGCTTTCTTT CASRETGMTAEAFF
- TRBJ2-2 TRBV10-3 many TGTGCCATCAGCACCGGGACCGCGAACACCGGGGAGCTGTTTTTT CAISTGTANTGELFF
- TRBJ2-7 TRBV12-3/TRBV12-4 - TGTCCCAGCACCCTCGGGGCGGGATACGAGCAGTACTTC CPSTLGAGYEQYF
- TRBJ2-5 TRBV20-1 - TGCAGTGCTCTAGAGATCGGAAGGTTAGAACGCGGGTACCAAGAGACCCAGTACTTC CSALEIGRLERGYQETQYF
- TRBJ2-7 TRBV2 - TGTGCCAGCAGTGAACGGGGAATACTCTCCTACGATCAGTACTTC CASSERGILSYDQYF
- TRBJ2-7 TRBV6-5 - TGTGCCAGCAGTTACTCAGGCAGGCAGTACTTC CASSYSGRQYF
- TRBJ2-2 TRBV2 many TGTGCCAGCAGTGGAATCCGGGCCTCCGGGGGCGGGGAGCTGTTTTTT CASSGIRASGGGELFF